This T cell receptor beta chain was documented in a study of blood T cells in healthy people across ages. Broader study findings: Total diversity from one million sequenced T cells was likely underestimated.

Regarding this clonotype: What it binds is not known.

V was pared by 5 bases and J by 7 bases, with 7 bases of the junction left unmatched. The CDR3 spans 14 residues. The germline V gene encodes CDR1 MNHEY and CDR2 SVGAGI. Then a second PCR, running roughly 6 to 12 cycles, was carried out with a sample-barcoded 5' primer and a J-beta primer mix. TCRdb re-analysed the 5' RACE reads in MiXCR, keeping a single row per CDR3 protein. The sample records about 780,000 distinct CDR3 sequences, about half being singletons. Sample: blood. The rearrangement links TRBV6-5 to TRBJ2-7; TRBD1 matches at 11 bases. The sequence came from a man aged 80 or over in good health. Here the CDR3 reads CASSRGQGAWEQYF. The CDR3 DNA is TGTGCCAGCAGTCGCGGACAGGGGGCATGGGAGCAGTACTTC.